The source of this TCR beta chain is a study of persistence of HIV-infected CD4 T cells (dated by TCRdb to about 2020). Concerning the study at large: Suppressive ART had been received by participants for a median of around eight years. The study isolated CMV- and HIV-1 Gag-responding CD4+ T cells from ART-treated individuals to examine antigen-driven clonal expansion of HIV-1-infected cells. Anti-CD3/anti-CD28 stimulation activated a higher proportion of cells, with a lower memory fraction, than antigen stimulation. In the cross-participant TCR cluster analysis, eight or nine participants were included for CMV and roughly 7 participants were included for Gag. Peripheral blood samples of up to roughly 180 mL were collected at multiple time points, except for a couple of participants, who underwent leukapheresis at a single time point. TCRbeta sequencing assessed the clonality of all cells in each sorted population, while proviral sequencing assessed the clonality of infected cells. Findings and caveats that apply to the study as a whole: Significantly lower TCRbeta richness was observed in CMV- and Gag-responding cells than in anti-CD3/anti-CD28-responding cells, and higher oligoclonality was observed in CMV-responding cells than in CD3/CD28-stimulated and Gag-responding cells. Within the same sorted populations, how oligoclonal the TCRs were correlated with how oligoclonal the proviruses were. Few individuals were included in the study, and only a limited range of antigens was tested. Antigen-responding cells were enriched for degenerate expanded CDR3beta sequences, which suggests convergent selection of CD4+ responses to CMV and Gag. Restriction of bulk TCR analyses to the rare CMV-responding cells that actually carried HIV-1 proviruses was not possible.

A few counts support this clone. Its recognized antigen is unknown. It has no much larger one-base neighbor in the sample; base qualities were not kept. What the treatment or condition label conveys for this sample: suppressive antiretroviral therapy. As a nonspecific positive control representing the CD4+ T cell repertoire, the cells were stimulated with anti-CD3/anti-CD28 magnetic beads. Sorting of responding CD4+ T cells was based on upregulation of both CD40 ligand and CD69. HIV-1-infected adults in whom suppressive ART had been started during chronic infection were enrolled as participants. Participants had undetectable plasma HIV-1 RNA below 50 copies/mL for at least 4 years. To be included, a participant needed positive CMV serology and a CD4+ T cell count above 400 cells/uL. Before stimulation, PBMCs were isolated using density centrifugation and depleted of CD8+ T cells. For less than 20 hours, CD8-depleted PBMCs were stimulated with anti-CD28/CD49d costimulation, a CD40-blocking antibody, and enfuvirtide, which was added to prevent new infections. Cells were sorted on a Beckman Coulter MoFlo Legacy or XDP sorter, with propidium iodide excluding dead cells. Genomic DNA was extracted using the QIAamp DNA Mini Kit for samples with more than one million cells and using the Quick-DNA Microprep Kit for all other samples.

The immunoSEQ hsTCRB assay version 4, run in survey mode, was used to sequence TCRbeta repertoires from genomic DNA. Genomic DNA was diluted to around 9.4 ng/uL, and up to roughly 1 ug per sample was used for TCRbeta sequencing. In the authors' own workflow: Analysis of the TCRbeta data was done in ImmunoSeq Analyzer 3.0, and diversity was computed on productive nucleotide rearrangements. Using the Immunarch R package, the improved Chao index served to estimate lower-bound TCR diversity and the Gini coefficient served to estimate clonality. When different nucleotide rearrangements encoded the same CDR3beta amino acid sequence, each rearrangement was treated as a distinct clonotype. TCRbeta sequences significantly enriched in antigen-responding cells relative to anti-CD3/anti-CD28-activated cells were identified by differential abundance analysis. TCRs were clustered by predicted peptide-MHC specificity with GLIPH2, both within individual participants and across merged participant data sets. As stored in TCRdb, this immuneACCESS dataset retains in-frame rearrangements with V and J assigned. A fraction of the clones does not appear; measured against another copy, unresolved V genes explain less than half of the discrepancy, and the remainder lacks a known reason. V and J calls plus clone size are reproduced from that table; the DNA served to infer D and trimming. The sample table lists approximately 45,000 clones, about 87% of them with a count of one. Together, the top ten hold roughly 0.45% of the sample.

The receptor was derived from an adult woman with HIV who was CMV-seropositive. The material sequenced was CD4+ T cells sorted from PBMCs after approximately 19-hour stimulation, taken from a patient who received antiretroviral therapy. The cell subset or site label, as the study defines it: CD40L+CD69+ CD4 T cells responding to anti-CD3/anti-CD28 beads, representing the overall repertoire.

The CDR3 is CALGLGHGYTF. The nucleotide sequence is given as TGTGCCTTGGGACTGGGGCATGGCTACACCTTC. The chain is made from TRBV30 and TRBJ1-2; D gene: possibly TRBD1, on 5 matching bases. The CDR3 has 11 amino acids, counting the end cysteine and phenylalanine. The retained sequence is limited to the CDR3, 33 bases, with the frame set at the first base. CDR1 is given as GTSNPN and CDR2 as SVGIG, both from the germline V gene (reference sequence). V and J are truncated by 7 bases and 6 bases respectively, leaving an intervening sequence of 12 bases.